This T cell receptor (beta chain) came from a study of PD-L1 blockade in urothelial cancer. Background on the study: Most patients, about 85% of the roughly 30, were males with bladder-origin cancer. At 3 weeks (second dose) and 6 weeks after starting treatment, blood was analyzed. Study conclusions and caveats: Where pretreatment blood TCR clonality fell below the median, better survival was predicted. By 3 weeks, tumor-associated blood clones had expanded more in durable-benefit patients.

About this clone: Its antigen is as yet unknown.

Using immunoSEQ multiplex PCR, the repertoire was profiled, and TCRdb retains in-frame clones only, with some absent. The table shows 72,000 or so clones, with roughly 90% occurring only once. V gave up 6 bases and J gave up 3 bases, with 11 bases separating them. Per germline, CDR1 LGHNA and CDR2 YSLEER. The CDR3 runs to 13 residues. Time point described: peripheral blood 6 weeks after treatment start. The clonotype was recovered from a man aged 55 to 69 with urothelial cancer. Material: PBMCs, obtained around atezolizumab (anti-PD-L1) treatment. The genes are TRBV4-3 and TRBJ1-2; D might be TRBD1 (5 bases). The CDR3 loop reads CASSREGDYGYTF. As DNA, the CDR3 is TGCGCCAGCAGTAGAGAAGGGGACTATGGCTACACCTTC.